Shown below are 12 T cell receptor beta chains from a single sample sequenced in a study of blood T cell repertoires in COVID-19. The method was immunoSEQ multiplex PCR; TCRdb's version includes in-frame clones alone and lacks a portion of them. The sample has 20,000 to 25,000 clones, 89% seen once. The sample taken for sequencing was peripheral blood. The receptors were sampled from a woman between 65 and 79 years old with active COVID-19.

The chain links TRBV4-2 to TRBJ2-3, with TRBD2 matching 13 bases. The V and J ends lost 3 bases and 3 bases, in that order; junction bases with no gene match: 3. CDR3 length: 16 residues. Germline assignment: CDR1 LGHNA and CDR2 YNFKEQ. The CDR3 DNA follows: TGTGCCAGCAGCCAGAGACTAGCGGGGGGAACAGATACGCAGTATTTT. Protein: CASSQRLAGGTDTQYF.

The V gene is TRBV15, the J gene TRBJ1-5; 11 bases are a match to TRBD1. V trimming: 8 bases; J trimming: 8 bases; junction bases outside the gene matches: 11. CDR1 and CDR2 from the germline V gene are LNHNV and YYDKDF (reference sequence). The CDR3 runs 15 residues. In DNA, the CDR3 is TGTGCCACCCAGGGGGACAGGGGGAGGAGGGAGCCCCAGCATTTT. It encodes CATQGDRGRREPQHF.

CDR3 protein: CASSVGQGFDTGELFF. The CDR3 DNA reads as TGCGCCAGCAGCGTGGGACAGGGGTTCGACACCGGGGAGCTGTTTTTT. V gene TRBV5-1 combines with J gene TRBJ2-2; 10 positions agree with TRBD1. CDR3 length: 16 amino acids. J was trimmed by 3 bases and V by 4 bases; bases with no gene match: 6. CDR1 and CDR2 (germline): SGHRS, YFSETQ.

For the CDR3, the DNA is TGCGCCAGCAGTGAGCCCGGGGTCCCCCGGACAGATACGCAGTATTTT. It encodes CASSEPGVPRTDTQYF. V gene TRBV10-1 combines with J gene TRBJ2-3; possibly TRBD2 for D (5 bases). Trimming pared 2 bases from V and 3 bases from J, leaving 15 bases between. The germline CDR1 and CDR2 sequences are WNHNN and SYGVQD (reference sequence). This CDR3 is built from 16 residues.

The chain carries TRBV28 and TRBJ2-5; TRBD1 matches at 10 bases. The CDR3 consists of 15 residues. Germline assignment: CDR1 MDHEN and CDR2 SYDVKM. The junction had 3 bases not matched to a gene; V was cut back by 3 bases and J by 2 bases. Written as DNA, the CDR3 is TGTGCCAGCAGTTTCGACAGGGGGCGGCAAGAGACCCAGTACTTC. It yields the protein CASSFDRGRQETQYF.

This clone has a handful of counts. The chain uses TRBV7-2 and TRBJ2-3; 11 positions agree with TRBD2. Germline values: CDR1 SGHTA, CDR2 FQGNSA. The CDR3 runs 17 residues. V lost 5 bases to trimming and J lost 5 bases; unmatched junction nucleotides: 12. CDR3 sequence reads: CASSGGAASGGQDTQYF. Here the CDR3 DNA reads TGTGCCAGCAGCGGAGGGGCGGCTAGCGGGGGGCAAGATACGCAGTATTTT.

The rearrangement uses TRBV7-2 and TRBJ2-2; D might be TRBD2 (5 bases). CDR1 is SGHTA, CDR2 FQGNSA, per germline. This CDR3 is 14 amino acids long. V was pared by 7 bases and J by 2 bases, with 11 bases between. CDR3 amino acids: CASITGKNTGELFF. CDR3 DNA sequence: TGTGCCAGCATCACCGGGAAAAACACCGGGGAGCTGTTTTTT.

The CDR3 loop reads CASSATGDEQFF. DNA of the CDR3: TGTGCCAGCAGCGCCACAGGGGATGAGCAGTTCTTC. The V gene is TRBV7-3, the J gene TRBJ2-1, with TRBD1 matching 7 bases. Trimming at V came to 5 bases and at J to 8 bases, leaving 3 bases not matched to a gene. The CDR3 totals 12 residues. Germline CDR1 is SGHTA and CDR2 is FQGTGA.

The genes are TRBV7-8 and TRBJ1-4; maybe TRBD1 (5 bases). Germline CDR1 reads SGHVS; CDR2 reads FQNEAQ. Trimming took 0 bases from V and 5 from J, leaving 16 bases between them. The CDR3 spans 17 residues. The CDR3 here is CASSLAGGVVPNEKLFF. In DNA form, the CDR3 reads TGTGCCAGCAGCTTAGCTGGGGGGGTTGTACCAAATGAAAAACTGTTTTTT.

The V gene is TRBV2, the J gene TRBJ1-3; no clear D gene. V was pared by 5 bases and J by 4 bases, with 15 bases between. Germline V gene lookup returns CDR1 SNHLY and CDR2 FYNNEI. This CDR3 comprises 15 residues. The chain's CDR3 is CASSKTSTPGNTIYF. The DNA of the CDR3 is TGTGCCAGCAGTAAGACTTCCACTCCGGGAAACACCATATATTTT. Full variable domain (remainder filled in from reference TRBV2 and TRBJ1-3): EPEVTQTPSHQVTQMGQEVILRCVPISNHLYFYWYRQILGQKVEFLVSFYNNEISEKSEIFDDQFSVERPDGSNFTLKIRSTKLEDSAMYFCASSKTSTPGNTIYFGEGSWLTVV.

The chain joins TRBV10-3 to TRBJ1-5; 8 bases match TRBD1. The ends lost 3 bases at V and 5 bases at J; junction bases unmatched: 6. Looked up from germline, CDR1 is ENHRY and CDR2 is SYGVKD. This CDR3 contains 15 residues. CDR3 coding DNA: TGTGCCATCAGTGAAAATACAGGGGGGGATCAGCCCCAGCATTTT. The encoded protein is CAISENTGGDQPQHF.

This sequence joins TRBV7-3 and TRBJ2-2, with D hard to call. This CDR3 spans 12 amino acids. V dropped 3 bases and J dropped 6 bases, with 5 bases sitting between them. Germline CDR1 reads SGHTA; CDR2 reads FQGTGA. This CDR3 reads CASSFLPGELFF. The CDR3 DNA sequence: TGTGCCAGCAGCTTTCTTCCCGGGGAGCTGTTTTTT.